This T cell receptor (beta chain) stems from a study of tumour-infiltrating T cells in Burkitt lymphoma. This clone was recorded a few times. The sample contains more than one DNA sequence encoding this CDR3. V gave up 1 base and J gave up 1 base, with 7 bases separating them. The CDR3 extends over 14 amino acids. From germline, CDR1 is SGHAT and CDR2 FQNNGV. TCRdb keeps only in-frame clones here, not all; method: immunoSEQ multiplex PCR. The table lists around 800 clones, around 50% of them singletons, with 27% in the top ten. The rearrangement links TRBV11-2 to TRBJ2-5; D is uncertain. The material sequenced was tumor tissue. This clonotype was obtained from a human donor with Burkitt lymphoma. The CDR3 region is CASSLVAVQETQYF. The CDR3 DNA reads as TGTGCCAGCAGCTTAGTGGCGGTCCAAGAGACCCAGTACTTC. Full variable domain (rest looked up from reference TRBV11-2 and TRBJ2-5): EAGVAQSPRYKIIEKRQSVAFWCNPISGHATLYWYQQILGQGPKLLIQFQNNGVVDDSQLPKDRFSAERLKGVDSTLKIQPAKLEDSAVYLCASSLVAVQETQYFGPGTRLLVL.